The source of this T cell receptor beta chain is a study of T cell repertoires in cytomegalovirus infection (dated by TCRdb to between 2017 and 2020). Concerning the study at large: Donor HLA type was relevant to the analysis, as public TCR beta signatures indicated carriage of CMV infection together with the matching HLA type. Broader findings and caveats from the paper: The ex vivo response was dominated by HLA-C-restricted CMV-specific TCR beta clonotypes, and the single most frequent clonotype in two of eight donors was supplied by these HLA-C-restricted clonotypes. Cumulative frequency of public TCR beta family members discriminated carriers of CMV infection plus the relevant HLA type in this cohort and an independent roughly 320-donor cohort.

The CDR3 numbers 17 residues from cysteine through phenylalanine. Only the CDR3 part of the read is kept: 51 bases, read in frame from the first base. Trimming accounts for 6 bases at V and 0 bases at J, while the number of junction bases matched to no gene is 11. In the germline V gene, CDR1 corresponds to MNHEY and CDR2 to SVGEGT. As regards this clonotype: Which antigen it targets is not known. No much larger clonotype is one base removed from it; base qualities were not supplied.

Sequencing instrument: Illumina HiSeq 1500. TCRdb itself trimmed the public reads at Q25 with fastp, ran MiXCR and retained productive beta chains. Each CDR3 protein appears once, grouped with its most common genes and DNA. Recorded for this sample are 150,000 to 200,000 distinct CDR3 sequences; about 15% of them occurred a single time. The top ten hold 25% to 30% of the sample. This TCR was recovered from a human donor in good health (CMV status not recorded). Some clones in this sample may be carry-over from other donors' samples. The chain uses TRBV6-2 or TRBV6-3 and TRBJ2-1; 7 nucleotides in the junction match TRBD1. Sequencing used PBMCs. The CDR3 reads as follows: CASSPETGLSSYNEQFF. The nucleotide sequence is TGTGCCAGCAGCCCCGAGACAGGGCTGAGCTCCTACAATGAGCAGTTCTTC.